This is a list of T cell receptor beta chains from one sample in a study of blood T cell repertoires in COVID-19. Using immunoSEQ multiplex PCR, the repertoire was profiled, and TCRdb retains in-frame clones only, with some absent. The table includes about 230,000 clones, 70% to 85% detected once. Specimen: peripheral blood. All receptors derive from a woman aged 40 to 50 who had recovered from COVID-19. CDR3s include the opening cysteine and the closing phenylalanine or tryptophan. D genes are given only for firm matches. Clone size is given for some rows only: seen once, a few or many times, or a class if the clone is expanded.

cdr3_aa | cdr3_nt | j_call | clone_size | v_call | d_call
CASSVVQGGGELFF | TGTGCCAGCAGCGTAGTTCAGGGTGGCGGGGAGCTGTTTTTT | TRBJ2-2 | NA | TRBV9 | NA
CASSIPGLPYEQYF | TGTGCCAGTAGTATCCCAGGTCTCCCCTACGAGCAGTACTTC | TRBJ2-7 | NA | TRBV19 | NA
CASSLDSGEKLFF | TGTGCCAGCTCACTGGACAGCGGCGAAAAACTGTTTTTT | TRBJ1-4 | NA | TRBV18 | NA
CASSLGSSTGFGETQYF | TGTGCCAGCAGTTTAGGATCATCGACAGGGTTTGGAGAGACCCAGTACTTC | TRBJ2-5 | NA | TRBV28 | TRBD1
CAMGADRIYGYTF | TGTGCCATGGGAGCGGACAGGATCTATGGCTACACCTTC | TRBJ1-2 | NA | TRBV10-3 | TRBD1
CASSFEGTSGAFF | TGTGCCAGCAGCTTTGAGGGGACTTCAGGAGCTTTCTTT | TRBJ1-1 | NA | TRBV11-2 | NA
CASSLGDSFNSPLHF | TGTGCCAGTAGTTTGGGGGACAGTTTTAATTCACCCCTCCACTTT | TRBJ1-6 | NA | TRBV19 | TRBD1
CSARGGPVQYF | TGCAGTGCCCGGGGGGGCCCAGTGCAGTACTTC | TRBJ2-7 | few | TRBV20-1 | TRBD2
CATRTGGLNQPQHF | TGTGCCACCAGGACAGGGGGCCTCAATCAGCCCCAGCATTTT | TRBJ1-5 | NA | TRBV19 | TRBD1
CASSFRLAGRTDTQYF | TGCGCCAGCAGCTTTCGGCTAGCGGGGAGGACAGATACGCAGTATTTT | TRBJ2-3 | NA | TRBV5-1 | TRBD2
CASSYARGEQFF | TGTGCCAGCAGTTACGCCCGGGGTGAGCAGTTCTTC | TRBJ2-1 | once | TRBV6-5 | NA
CASSVTAGQENEKLFF | TGTGCCAGCAGCGTGACCGCAGGACAAGAAAATGAAAAACTGTTTTTT | TRBJ1-4 | NA | TRBV9 | NA
CASSPRLAGGYGELFF | TGTGCCAGTAGTCCTCGGCTAGCGGGGGGTTACGGGGAGCTGTTTTTT | TRBJ2-2 | once | TRBV19 | TRBD2
CASSLYGQPPEETQYF | TGTGCCAGCAGCTTGTATGGACAGCCTCCTGAAGAGACCCAGTACTTC | TRBJ2-5 | NA | TRBV5-6 | NA
CASSTDRSLSGNTIYF | TGTGCCAGTAGTACGGACAGGAGTCTCTCTGGAAACACCATATATTTT | TRBJ1-3 | NA | TRBV19 | TRBD1
CASIDSTGGSSYNEQFF | TGTGCCAGTATTGACTCGACAGGGGGGAGCTCCTACAATGAGCAGTTCTTC | TRBJ2-1 | NA | TRBV19 | TRBD1
CASSLRQGYGYTF | TGTGCCAGCAGTTTAAGACAGGGCTATGGCTACACCTTC | TRBJ1-2 | NA | TRBV12-3/TRBV12-4 | TRBD1
CASRFSGTTSGVQYF | TGTGCCAGCAGATTCTCCGGGACTACGTCGGGGGTGCAGTACTTC | TRBJ2-7 | NA | TRBV28 | TRBD2
CASSQRQGDTYEQYF | TGTGCCAGCAGCCAGAGACAGGGCGACACCTACGAGCAGTACTTC | TRBJ2-7 | NA | TRBV11-2 | TRBD1
CASRRTGTNTGELFF | TGTGCCAGTAGGCGGACAGGGACGAACACCGGGGAGCTGTTTTTT | TRBJ2-2 | NA | TRBV19 | TRBD1
CASSLHLGSYEQYF | TGTGCCAGCAGTCTACACCTTGGGAGCTACGAGCAGTACTTC | TRBJ2-7 | once | TRBV28 | NA
CASSPLGRNTGELFF | TGTGCCAGCAGCCCCCTGGGGAGAAACACCGGGGAGCTGTTTTTT | TRBJ2-2 | once | TRBV11-3 | NA
CASSSGQLDQPQHF | TGCGCCAGCAGCTCGGGACAGCTAGATCAGCCCCAGCATTTT | TRBJ1-5 | NA | TRBV5-1 | TRBD1
CASSRSGGLSYEQYF | TGTGCCAGCAGCCGTAGCGGGGGGCTCTCCTACGAGCAGTACTTC | TRBJ2-7 | NA | TRBV28 | TRBD2
CASSFGGARGRELFF | TGTGCCAGCAGTTTCGGGGGGGCGCGTGGCCGGGAGCTGTTTTTT | TRBJ2-2 | NA | TRBV28 | TRBD2
CASSLAEAPTNEKLFF | TGCGCCAGCAGCTTGGCGGAGGCGCCGACTAATGAAAAACTGTTTTTT | TRBJ1-4 | NA | TRBV5-1 | NA
CASSFLRARVAFF | TGTGCCAGCAGTTTCCTCCGGGCCAGGGTAGCTTTCTTT | TRBJ1-1 | NA | TRBV12-3/TRBV12-4 | NA
CASSAGFQVTEAFF | TGTGCCAGCAGCGCGGGATTTCAGGTGACTGAAGCTTTCTTT | TRBJ1-1 | NA | TRBV7-2 | NA
CARVGGLYGYTF | TGTGCCAGAGTGGGGGGGCTCTATGGCTACACCTTC | TRBJ1-2 | NA | TRBV21-1 | NA
CAISRDRDRTNEKLFF | TGTGCCATCAGCCGGGACAGGGATAGGACTAATGAAAAACTGTTTTTT | TRBJ1-4 | NA | TRBV10-3 | TRBD1
CATSRTGGSGEQYF | TGCGCCACCTCCCGCACAGGGGGCTCCGGCGAGCAGTACTTC | TRBJ2-7 | NA | TRBV5-1 | TRBD1
CASSQDLAGTGELFF | TGCGCCAGCAGCCAAGATCTTGCGGGCACCGGGGAGCTGTTTTTT | TRBJ2-2 | once | TRBV4-3 | NA
CASSQYSGTGLNSPLHF | TGTGCCAGCAGCCAGTATTCCGGGACAGGGTTAAATTCACCCCTCCACTTT | TRBJ1-6 | NA | TRBV3-1/TRBV3-2 | TRBD1
CASSSPGWAGGSAAHEQFF | TGTGCCAGCAGCTCCCCCGGATGGGCGGGGGGATCCGCCGCTCATGAGCAGTTCTTC | TRBJ2-1 | NA | TRBV7-2 | TRBD2
CAISGSGVGTGELFF | TGTGCCATCAGTGGGAGCGGGGTTGGAACCGGGGAGCTGTTTTTT | TRBJ2-2 | NA | TRBV10-3 | TRBD2
CASSQSGGGAFF | TGCGCCAGCAGCCAATCGGGCGGGGGGGCTTTCTTT | TRBJ1-1 | NA | TRBV5-1 | NA
CASSHPTSGGITDTQYF | TGTGCCAGCAGCCACCCGACTAGCGGGGGGATCACAGATACGCAGTATTTT | TRBJ2-3 | NA | TRBV13 | TRBD2
CAISDPGLAGGPDTQYF | TGTGCCATCAGTGACCCGGGACTAGCGGGGGGGCCAGATACGCAGTATTTT | TRBJ2-3 | NA | TRBV10-3 | TRBD2
CAGSYRENGELFF | TGTGCCGGCAGTTACCGGGAGAACGGGGAGCTGTTTTTT | TRBJ2-2 | NA | TRBV6-2/TRBV6-3 | NA
CASSPTGTSETQYF | TGTGCCAGCAGCCCCACAGGGACATCGGAGACCCAGTACTTC | TRBJ2-5 | NA | TRBV6-2/TRBV6-3 | NA